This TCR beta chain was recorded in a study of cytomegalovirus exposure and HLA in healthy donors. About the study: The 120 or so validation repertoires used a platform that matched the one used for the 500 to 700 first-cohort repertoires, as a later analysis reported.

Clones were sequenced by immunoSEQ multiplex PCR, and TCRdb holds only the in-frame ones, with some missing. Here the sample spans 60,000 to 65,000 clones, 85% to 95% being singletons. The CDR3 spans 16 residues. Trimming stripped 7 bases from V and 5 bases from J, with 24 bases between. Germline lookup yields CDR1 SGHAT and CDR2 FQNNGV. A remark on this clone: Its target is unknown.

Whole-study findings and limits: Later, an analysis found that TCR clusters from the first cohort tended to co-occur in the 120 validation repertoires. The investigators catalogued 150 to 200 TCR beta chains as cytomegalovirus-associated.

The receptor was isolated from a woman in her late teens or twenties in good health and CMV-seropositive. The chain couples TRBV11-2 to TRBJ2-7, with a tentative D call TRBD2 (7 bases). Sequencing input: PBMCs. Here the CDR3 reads CASNTHRGGFEDEQYF. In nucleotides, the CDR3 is TGTGCCAGCAACACTCATAGGGGGGGGTTTGAGGACGAGCAGTACTTC.